This passage covers 14 T cell receptor beta chains from one sample sequenced in a study of a mutant IDH1 vaccine in newly diagnosed glioma. Time point indicated: week 5, during vaccination. The content of each vaccine dose was 300 ug of mutant IDH1 20-mer peptide, and topical imiquimod accompanied it. Their target antigens are unknown. Repertoires were generated with immunoSEQ multiplex PCR, while TCRdb's copy carries only in-frame clones and drops some. The profile shows about 25,000 clones, about three quarters of them singletons. Sequenced here: PBMCs, sampled from a glioma patient whose treatment included an IDH1 peptide vaccine. The source of these receptors is a man aged 35-49 years with glioma.

This clone has a single count. This chain connects TRBV2 to TRBJ1-5; D uncertain. V was cut by 2 bases and J by 4 bases, with 15 bases left in between. Germline-derived CDR1 and CDR2 are SNHLY and FYNNEI. The CDR3 is 16 amino acids. Here the CDR3 DNA reads TGTGCCAGCAGTGAAATTCGGGGTCCGTTTAATCAGCCCCAGCATTTT. Translation: CASSEIRGPFNQPQHF.

The chain links TRBV28 to TRBJ1-2; D ambiguous. The germline CDR1 and CDR2 sequences are MDHEN and SYDVKM. The CDR3 loop spans 11 amino acids. V shed 5 bases and J shed 2 bases, with 3 bases lying between them. CDR3 protein: CASSINYGYTF. DNA of the CDR3: TGTGCCAGCAGTATCAACTATGGCTACACCTTC.

The J gene is TRBJ1-1, the V gene TRBV5-4; D ambiguous. Germline lookup yields CDR1 SGHNT and CDR2 YYREEE (reference sequence). Trimming shortened V by 1 base and J by 1 base, and 11 bases separated the two germline ends. The CDR3 extends over 15 amino acids. The CDR3 coding sequence is TGTGCCAGCAGCTTGTCGAGGGCCTCGAACACTGAAGCTTTCTTT. Its protein is CASSLSRASNTEAFF.

The chain recombines TRBV11-3 with TRBJ2-5; 11 bases match TRBD2. CDR1 SGHNT and CDR2 YENEEA come from the germline V gene. CDR3 size: 14 residues. The J segment lost 4 bases and the V segment lost 6 bases, leaving 4 bases of the junction unmatched. CDR3 DNA: TGTGCCAGCAGGATGACTAGCGGGACAGAGACCCAGTACTTC. Amino acids: CASRMTSGTETQYF.

The genes are TRBV7-2 and TRBJ1-2; 7 nucleotides line up with TRBD1. J was trimmed by 0 bases and V by 3 bases; bases with no gene match: 1. The germline gives CDR1 SGHTA, CDR2 FQGNSA. The CDR3 contains 14 residues. CDR3 coding DNA: TGTGCCAGCAGCTTCGGGACAGCTAACTATGGCTACACCTTC. Its protein is CASSFGTANYGYTF.

This clone was recorded only once. The chain combines TRBV29-1 with TRBJ2-7, with TRBD1 matching over 7 bases. CDR3 length: 15 amino acids. CDR1 is SQVTM, CDR2 ANQGSEA, per germline. The ends lost 6 bases at V and 0 bases at J; junction bases unmatched: 11. Here the CDR3 reads CSVSGQLRSSYEQYV. CDR3 in DNA: TGCAGCGTGTCGGGACAGTTGAGGAGCTCCTACGAGCAGTACGTC.

The chain carries TRBV30 and TRBJ1-2; D may be TRBD1 (6 bases). CDR3 length: 13 residues. Germline V lookup: CDR1 GTSNPN, CDR2 SVGIG (reference sequence). Trimming left V 2 bases short and J 4 bases short, with 11 bases between. CDR3 sequence (DNA): TGTGCCTGGAGTTTGGGGGCGATCTATGGCTACACCTTC. Its translation is CAWSLGAIYGYTF.

Details on this clone: Its ends do not fully match the called genes, so a read error is possible. V gene TRBV6-5 combines with J gene TRBJ2-1; TRBD1 matches 11 bases. Germline loops: CDR1 MNHEY, CDR2 SVGAGI. The CDR3 sequence is 14 residues long. The CDR3 region is CTSTKGQGVNEQFF. The DNA for the CDR3 is TGTACCAGCACCAAGGGACAGGGGGTGAATGAGCAGTTCTTC.

This clone was recorded only once. A junction boundary mismatches the germline segment, possibly from a read error. This sequence joins TRBV10-3 and TRBJ1-4; possibly TRBD1 for D (6 bases). Germline CDR1 reads ENHRY; CDR2 reads SYGVKD. The CDR3 length is 13 residues. The chain's CDR3 is CATSGGAGEKLFF. CDR3 bases: TGTGCCACCAGTGGGGGCGCGGGTGAAAAACTGTTTTTT.

The sample holds a few counts of this clone. This chain connects TRBV14 to TRBJ1-1, with D unresolved. Trimming removed 4 bases at V and 1 base at J, with 10 bases between. In germline, CDR1 is SGHDN, CDR2 FVKESK. CDR3 length: 14 residues. CDR3 sequence (DNA): TGTGCCAGCAGCCGAGCTGACGGGAACACTGAAGCTTTCTTT. This encodes CASSRADGNTEAFF. Complete variable domain (other parts from reference TRBV14 and TRBJ1-1): EAGVTQFPSHSVIEKGQTVTLRCDPISGHDNLYWYRRVMGKEIKFLLHFVKESKQDESGMPNNRFLAERTGGTYSTLKVQPAELEDSGVYFCASSRADGNTEAFFGQGTRLTVV.

V gene TRBV28 combines with J gene TRBJ1-2, with TRBD1 as a possible D gene (6 bases). The germline CDR1 and CDR2 sequences are MDHEN and SYDVKM. CDR3 length: 10 amino acids. V was trimmed by 10 bases and J by 7 bases, leaving 10 bases between them. DNA of the CDR3: TGTGCCACAGAGGGGGGTGGCTACACCTTC. Translation: CATEGGGYTF.

V gene TRBV7-9 combines with J gene TRBJ2-4; the match to TRBD1 covers 7 bases. The CDR3 sequence is 15 residues long. Germline V CDR1 and CDR2: SEHNR, FQNEAQ (reference sequence). Losses at the gene ends were 5 bases for V and 3 bases for J; bases not matched to a gene: 7. In DNA, the CDR3 is TGTGCCAGCAGCCCCGGCTCAGGGGGCAAAAACATTCAGTACTTC. Translation gives CASSPGSGGKNIQYF.

V gene TRBV5-1 combines with J gene TRBJ2-5, with 8 bases that match TRBD1. The length of the CDR3 is 15 residues. V shed 3 bases, J shed 1 base, and the junction held 5 bases outside the gene matches. Per the germline V gene, CDR1 is SGHRS and CDR2 is YFSETQ. CDR3 nucleotides: TGCGCCAGCAGCTCCGGACAGGGTCTCCAAGAGACCCAGTACTTC. As protein: CASSSGQGLQETQYF.

The chain links TRBV25-1 to TRBJ2-5; D perhaps matches TRBD2 (6 bases). The end of the DNA is better explained by TRBJ2-7, so the J call may be wrong. The CDR3 runs 16 residues. Germline-derived CDR1 and CDR2 are MGHDK and SYGVNS. The CDR3 DNA reads as TGTGCCAGCAGTGATGAAGGCGGAGGGCAGTTCTACGAGCAGTACTTC. Translating it yields CASSDEGGGQFYEQYF.